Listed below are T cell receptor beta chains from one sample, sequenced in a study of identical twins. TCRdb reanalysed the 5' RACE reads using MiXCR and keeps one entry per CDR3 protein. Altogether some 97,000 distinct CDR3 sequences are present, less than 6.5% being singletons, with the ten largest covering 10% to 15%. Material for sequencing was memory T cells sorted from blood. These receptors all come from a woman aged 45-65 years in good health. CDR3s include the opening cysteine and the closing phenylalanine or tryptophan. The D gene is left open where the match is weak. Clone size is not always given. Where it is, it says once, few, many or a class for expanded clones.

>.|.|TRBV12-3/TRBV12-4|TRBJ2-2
TGTGCCAGCACCCTGGGGGGGAACACCGGGGAGCTGTTTTTT
CASTLGGNTGELFF
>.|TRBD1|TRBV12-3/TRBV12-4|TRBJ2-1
TGTGCCAGCAGTGGCCGGGACAGGGCTCGAAGTGAGCAGTTCTTC
CASSGRDRARSEQFF
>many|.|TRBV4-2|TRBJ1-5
TGTGCCAGCAGCCAAGAATCAAGTGACAATCAGCCCCAGCATTTT
CASSQESSDNQPQHF
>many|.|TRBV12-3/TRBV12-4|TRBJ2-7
TGTGCCAGCAGTGACGGCGCTTTCTCCTACGAGCAGTACTTC
CASSDGAFSYEQYF
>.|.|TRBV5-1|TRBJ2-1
TGCGCCAGCAGTGGGGACCACACATACAATGAGCAGTTCTTC
CASSGDHTYNEQFF
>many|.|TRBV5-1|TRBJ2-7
TGCGCCAGCAGCCGTACAGGGGACTCAGGGCAGTACTTC
CASSRTGDSGQYF
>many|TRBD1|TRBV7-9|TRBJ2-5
TGTGCCAGCAGCTTTCGACAGGGGTACCAAGAGACCCAGTACTTC
CASSFRQGYQETQYF
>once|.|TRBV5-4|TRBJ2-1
TGTGCCAGCAGCTTGGCAGCTACCCGGAGCTCCTACAATGAGCAGTTCTTC
CASSLAATRSSYNEQFF
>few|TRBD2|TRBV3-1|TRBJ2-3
TGTGCCAGCGCCGGGACTAGTAGCACAGATACGCAGTATTTT
CASAGTSSTDTQYF
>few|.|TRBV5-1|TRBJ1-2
TGCGCCAGCAGCTTGCGGGACTCTAACTATGGCTACACCTTC
CASSLRDSNYGYTF
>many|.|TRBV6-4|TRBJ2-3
TGTGCCAGCAGTGTGGAGATGGGGACAGATACGCAGTATTTT
CASSVEMGTDTQYF
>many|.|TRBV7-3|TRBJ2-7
TGTGCCAGCAGCCGATCCAACAGGGACGAGCAGTACTTC
CASSRSNRDEQYF
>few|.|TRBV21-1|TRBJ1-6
TGTGCCAGCAGCAAAGAAAACAGGGATCAGCATTCACCCCTCCACTTT
CASSKENRDQHSPLHF
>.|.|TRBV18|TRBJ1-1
TGTGCCAGCTCTGAGATGAAAACCACTGAAGCTTTCTTT
CASSEMKTTEAFF
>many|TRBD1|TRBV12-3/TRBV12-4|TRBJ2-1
TGTGCCTCTCGGCGAGGGACAGGGGCAAATGAGCAGTTCTTC
CASRRGTGANEQFF
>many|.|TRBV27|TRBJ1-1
TGTGCCAGCAGCCTCGGGAAGGGAGGGACTGAAGCTTTCTTT
CASSLGKGGTEAFF
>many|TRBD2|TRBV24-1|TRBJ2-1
TGTGCCACCAGTGATACGACTAGCGGGAGGGCCACGCGAACCTACAATGAGCAGTTCTTC
CATSDTTSGRATRTYNEQFF
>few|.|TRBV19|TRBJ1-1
TGTGCCACACACAAGCAGGGGAACACTGAAGCTTTCTTT
CATHKQGNTEAFF
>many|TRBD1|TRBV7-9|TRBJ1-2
TGTGCCAGCAGCGTCCAACAGGGGGCGAATGGCTACACCTTC
CASSVQQGANGYTF
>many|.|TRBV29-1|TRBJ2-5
TGCAGCGTTCGTTGGCGGAACCAAGAGACCCAGTACTTC
CSVRWRNQETQYF
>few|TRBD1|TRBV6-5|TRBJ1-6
TGTGCCAGCAGTTTGACAGGGAGTAATTCACCCCTCCACTTT
CASSLTGSNSPLHF
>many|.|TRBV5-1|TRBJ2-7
TGCGCCAGTGTCGGGGATTCCTACGAGCAGTACTTC
CASVGDSYEQYF
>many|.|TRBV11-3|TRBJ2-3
TGTGCCAGCAGCCCTAGAGTTCTGGGTTCAGATACGCAGTATTTT
CASSPRVLGSDTQYF
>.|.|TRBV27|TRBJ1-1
TGTGCCAGCAGTCGCCAAGCAGTCGGGACTGAAGCTTTCTTT
CASSRQAVGTEAFF
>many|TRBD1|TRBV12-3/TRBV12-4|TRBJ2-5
TGTGCCAGCAGTCAGGGACAGGGCAACCAAGAGACCCAGTACTTC
CASSQGQGNQETQYF
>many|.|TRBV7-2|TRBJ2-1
TGTGCCAGCAGCCCGGGGAGCGGCCGCTACAATGAGCAGTTCTTC
CASSPGSGRYNEQFF
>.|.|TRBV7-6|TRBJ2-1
TGTGCCAGCAGCCGCACGGGGGAGGGGGCGCGAAATGAGCAGTTCTTC
CASSRTGEGARNEQFF
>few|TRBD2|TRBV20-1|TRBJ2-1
TGCAGTGCTACCCTTAGCGGGAGGATCTCCTACAATGAGCAGTTCTTC
CSATLSGRISYNEQFF
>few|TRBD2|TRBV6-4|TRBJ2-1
TGTGCCAGCAGCCTAGCGGGAGACGCAAATGAGCAGTTCTTC
CASSLAGDANEQFF
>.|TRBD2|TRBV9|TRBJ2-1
TGTGCCAGCAGCGTAGGGGTTGCTAGCGGAAATGAGCAGTTCTTC
CASSVGVASGNEQFF
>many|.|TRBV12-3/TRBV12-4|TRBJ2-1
TGTGCCAGCAGCTTACGGGGCAATGAGCAGTTCTTC
CASSLRGNEQFF
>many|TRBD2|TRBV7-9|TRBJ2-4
TGTGCCAGCAGCTCTCTAGCGGGAGGAGGGGCAAACATTCAGTACTTC
CASSSLAGGGANIQYF
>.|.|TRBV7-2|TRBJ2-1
TGTGCCAGCAGCTTCCCGGGAGCTACCCTTGAGCAGTTCTTC
CASSFPGATLEQFF
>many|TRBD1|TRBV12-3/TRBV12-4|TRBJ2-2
TGTGCCAGCAGCCGCACAGGGGTTACCACCGGGGAGCTGTTTTTT
CASSRTGVTTGELFF
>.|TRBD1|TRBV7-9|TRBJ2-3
TGTGCCAGCAGCAACAGGGGGCCCACAGATACGCAGTATTTT
CASSNRGPTDTQYF
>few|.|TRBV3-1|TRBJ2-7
TGTGCCAGCAGCCACGGCCTAGCGTTGACCTACGAGCAGTACTTC
CASSHGLALTYEQYF
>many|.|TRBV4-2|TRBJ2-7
TGTGCCAGCAGCTTCAGACTAGGGCCCTACGAGCAGTACTTC
CASSFRLGPYEQYF
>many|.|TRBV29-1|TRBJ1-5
TGCAGCGTTCGCGACAACAGCAATCAGCCCCAGCATTTT
CSVRDNSNQPQHF
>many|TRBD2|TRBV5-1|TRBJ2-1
TGCGCCAGCAGCTTGGAGGTACTAGCGGGAGGCCATGAGCAGTTCTTC
CASSLEVLAGGHEQFF
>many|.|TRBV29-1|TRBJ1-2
TGCAGCGTGCGGGAGGGCTATGGCTACACCTTC
CSVREGYGYTF
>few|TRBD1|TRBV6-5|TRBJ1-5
TGTGCCAGCAGTTCTCACTCGGGACAGGGGGCAGGCAATCAGCCCCAGCATTTT
CASSSHSGQGAGNQPQHF
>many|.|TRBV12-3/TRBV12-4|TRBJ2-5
TGTGCCAGCAGTTCCGGGCAGGGGTTGAAAGAGACCCAGTACTTC
CASSSGQGLKETQYF